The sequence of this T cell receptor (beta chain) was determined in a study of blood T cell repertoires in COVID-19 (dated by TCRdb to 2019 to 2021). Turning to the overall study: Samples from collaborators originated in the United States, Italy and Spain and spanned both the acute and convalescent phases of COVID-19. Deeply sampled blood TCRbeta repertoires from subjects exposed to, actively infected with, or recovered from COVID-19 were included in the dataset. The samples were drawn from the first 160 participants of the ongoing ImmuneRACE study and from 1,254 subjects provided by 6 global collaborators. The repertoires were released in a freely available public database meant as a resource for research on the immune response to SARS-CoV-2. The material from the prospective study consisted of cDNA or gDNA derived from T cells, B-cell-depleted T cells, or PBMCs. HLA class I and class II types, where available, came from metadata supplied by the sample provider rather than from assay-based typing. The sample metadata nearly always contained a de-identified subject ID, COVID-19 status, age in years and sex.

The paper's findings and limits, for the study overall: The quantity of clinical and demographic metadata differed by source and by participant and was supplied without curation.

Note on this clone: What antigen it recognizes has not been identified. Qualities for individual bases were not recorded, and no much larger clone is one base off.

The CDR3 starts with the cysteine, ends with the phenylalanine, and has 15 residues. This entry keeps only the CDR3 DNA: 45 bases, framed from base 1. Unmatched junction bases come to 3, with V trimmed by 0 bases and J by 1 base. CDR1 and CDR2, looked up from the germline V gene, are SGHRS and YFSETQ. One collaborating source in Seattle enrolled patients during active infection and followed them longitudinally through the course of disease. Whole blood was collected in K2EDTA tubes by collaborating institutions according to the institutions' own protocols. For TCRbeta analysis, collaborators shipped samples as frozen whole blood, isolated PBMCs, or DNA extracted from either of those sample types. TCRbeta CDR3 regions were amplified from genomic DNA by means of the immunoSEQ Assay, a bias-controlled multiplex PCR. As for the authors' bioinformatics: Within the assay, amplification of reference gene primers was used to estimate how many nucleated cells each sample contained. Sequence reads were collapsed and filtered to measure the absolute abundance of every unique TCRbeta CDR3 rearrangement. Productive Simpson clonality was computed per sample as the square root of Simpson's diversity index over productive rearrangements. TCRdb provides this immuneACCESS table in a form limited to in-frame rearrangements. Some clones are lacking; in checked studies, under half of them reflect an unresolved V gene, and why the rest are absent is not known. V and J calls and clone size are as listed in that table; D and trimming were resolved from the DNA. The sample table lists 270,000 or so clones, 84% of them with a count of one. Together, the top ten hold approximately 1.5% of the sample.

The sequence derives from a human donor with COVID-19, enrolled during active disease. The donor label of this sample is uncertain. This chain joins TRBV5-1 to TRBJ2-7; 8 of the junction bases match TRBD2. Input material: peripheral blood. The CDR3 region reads CASSLVAGGSYEQYF. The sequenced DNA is TGCGCCAGCAGCTTGGTGGCGGGAGGATCCTACGAGCAGTACTTC. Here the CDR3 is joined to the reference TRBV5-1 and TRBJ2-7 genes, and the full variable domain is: KAGVTQTPRYLIKTRGQQVTLSCSPISGHRSVSWYQQTPGQGLQFLFEYFSETQRNKGNFPGRFSGRQFSNSRSEMNVSTLELGDSALYLCASSLVAGGSYEQYFGPGTRLTVT.